This paragraph reports one T cell receptor beta chain. The CDR3 contains 15 residues. Trimming took 0 bases from V and 8 from J, leaving 17 bases between them. CDR1 GTSNPN and CDR2 SVGIG come from the germline V gene (reference sequence). The authors' processing: Scientists estimated how many nucleated cells there were by amplifying reference gene primers. Assay used: immunoSEQ multiplex PCR; TCRdb lists only in-frame clones, some missing. From that table come the V and J calls and clone size; the DNA was used to work out D and trimming. The table records 40,000 or so clones, roughly 85% of them present only once. The data are from a study of blood T cell repertoires in COVID-19. Across the study: From the United States, Italy and Spain came samples of acute and convalescent COVID-19.

This TCR derives from a man in his 60s with COVID-19, enrolled during active disease. The genes are TRBV30 and TRBJ2-1, with D perhaps TRBD2 (6 bases). The sample consisted of peripheral blood. Here the CDR3 DNA reads TGTGCCTGGAGTGTAGCTGGCGGGGCCGGGTATGAGCAGTTCTTC. Encoded protein: CAWSVAGGAGYEQFF.